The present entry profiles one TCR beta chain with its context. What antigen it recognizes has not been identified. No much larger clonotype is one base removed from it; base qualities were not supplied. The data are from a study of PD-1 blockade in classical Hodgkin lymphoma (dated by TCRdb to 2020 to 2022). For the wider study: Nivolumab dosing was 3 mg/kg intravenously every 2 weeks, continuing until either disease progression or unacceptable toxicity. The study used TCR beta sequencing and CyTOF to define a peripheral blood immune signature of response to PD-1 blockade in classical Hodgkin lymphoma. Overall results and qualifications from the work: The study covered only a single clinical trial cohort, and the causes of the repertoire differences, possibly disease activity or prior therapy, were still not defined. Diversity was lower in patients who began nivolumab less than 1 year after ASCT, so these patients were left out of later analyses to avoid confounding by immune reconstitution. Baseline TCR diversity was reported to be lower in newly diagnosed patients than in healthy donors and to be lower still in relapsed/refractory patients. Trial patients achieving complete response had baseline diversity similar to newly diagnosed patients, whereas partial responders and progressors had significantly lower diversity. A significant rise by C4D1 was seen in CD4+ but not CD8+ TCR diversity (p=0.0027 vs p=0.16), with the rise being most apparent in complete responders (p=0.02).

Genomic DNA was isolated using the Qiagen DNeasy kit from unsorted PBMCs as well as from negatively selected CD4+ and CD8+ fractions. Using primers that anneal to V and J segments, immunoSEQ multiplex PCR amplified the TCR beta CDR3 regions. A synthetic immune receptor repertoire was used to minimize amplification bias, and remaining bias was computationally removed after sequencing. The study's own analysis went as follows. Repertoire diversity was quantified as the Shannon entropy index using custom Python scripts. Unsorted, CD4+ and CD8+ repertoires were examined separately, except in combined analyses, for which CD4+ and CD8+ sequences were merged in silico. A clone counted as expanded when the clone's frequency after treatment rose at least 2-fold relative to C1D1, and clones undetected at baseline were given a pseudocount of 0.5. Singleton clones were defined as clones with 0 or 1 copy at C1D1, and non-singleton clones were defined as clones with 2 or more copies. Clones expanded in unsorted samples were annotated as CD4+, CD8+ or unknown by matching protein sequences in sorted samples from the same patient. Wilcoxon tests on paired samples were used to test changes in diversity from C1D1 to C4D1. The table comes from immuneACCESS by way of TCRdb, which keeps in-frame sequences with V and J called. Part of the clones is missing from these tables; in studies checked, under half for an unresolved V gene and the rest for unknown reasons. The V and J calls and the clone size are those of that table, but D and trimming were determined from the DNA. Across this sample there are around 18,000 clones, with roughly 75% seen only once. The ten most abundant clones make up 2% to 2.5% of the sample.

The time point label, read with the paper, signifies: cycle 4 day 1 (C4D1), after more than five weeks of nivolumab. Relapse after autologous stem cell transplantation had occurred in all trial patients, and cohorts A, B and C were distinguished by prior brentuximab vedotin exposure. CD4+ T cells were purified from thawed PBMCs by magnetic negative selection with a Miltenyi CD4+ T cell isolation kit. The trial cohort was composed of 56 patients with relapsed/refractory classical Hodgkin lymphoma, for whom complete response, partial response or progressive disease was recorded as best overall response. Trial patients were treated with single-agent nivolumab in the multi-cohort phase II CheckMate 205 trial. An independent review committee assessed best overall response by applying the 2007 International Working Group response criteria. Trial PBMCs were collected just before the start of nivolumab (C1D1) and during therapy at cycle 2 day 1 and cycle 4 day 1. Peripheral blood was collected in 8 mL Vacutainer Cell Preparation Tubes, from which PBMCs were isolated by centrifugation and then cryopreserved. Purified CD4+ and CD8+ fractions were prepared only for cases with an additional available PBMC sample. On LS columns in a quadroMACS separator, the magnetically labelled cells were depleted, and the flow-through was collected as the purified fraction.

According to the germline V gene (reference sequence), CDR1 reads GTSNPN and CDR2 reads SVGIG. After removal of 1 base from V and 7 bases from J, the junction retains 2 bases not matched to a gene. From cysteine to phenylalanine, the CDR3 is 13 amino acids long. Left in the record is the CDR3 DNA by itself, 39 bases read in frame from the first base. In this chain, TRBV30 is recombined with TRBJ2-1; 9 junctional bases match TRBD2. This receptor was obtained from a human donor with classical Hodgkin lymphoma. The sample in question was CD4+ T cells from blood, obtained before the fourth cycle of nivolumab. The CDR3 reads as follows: CAWSGLAGNEQFF. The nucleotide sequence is TGTGCCTGGAGTGGCCTAGCGGGGAATGAGCAGTTCTTC.